Below, 21 T cell receptor beta chains from the same sample are listed, as sequenced in a study of control samples from healthy donors and cancer patients. Libraries were prepared by immunoSEQ multiplex PCR; TCRdb keeps only in-frame clonotypes and omits some of them. The repertoire includes about 110,000 clones, 82% of them detected once, and around 6.6% sits in the top ten. Sample: blood. These receptors were collected from a man between 18 and 29 years old in good health.

The gene calls are TRBV7-2 and TRBJ1-4; D ambiguous. The CDR3 covers 15 residues. CDR1 is SGHTA and CDR2 is FQGNSA in the germline V gene. Trimming stripped 3 bases from V and 7 bases from J, with 15 bases between. The CDR3 DNA is TGTGCCAGCAGCTTTGACGGATCTTCGGGTGAAAAACTGTTTTTT. It codes for CASSFDGSSGEKLFF. Variable domain in full (rest from reference TRBV7-2 and TRBJ1-4): GAGVSQSPSNKVTEKGKDVELRCDPISGHTALYWYRQSLGQGLEFLIYFQGNSAPDKSGLPSDRFSAERTGGSVSTLTIQRTQQEDSAVYLCASSFDGSSGEKLFFGSGTQLSVL.

The rearrangement joins TRBV5-5 to TRBJ1-6; D is unclear. This CDR3 is built from 14 residues. V lost 1 base to trimming and J lost 11 bases, with 13 bases between them. CDR1 is SGHKS and CDR2 is YYEKEE in the germline V gene (reference sequence). The CDR3, as DNA: TGTGCCAGCAGCTTGAAAGGGTCGAGGACACCCCTCCACTTT. Translated: CASSLKGSRTPLHF.

This chain links TRBV21-1 with TRBJ2-7; the listed D gene, TRBD1, was not tested against the DNA. TRBV21-1 is assigned pseudogene status. The CDR3 runs to 17 residues. The CDR3 DNA reads as TGTGCCAGCAGCAAAGGGGTGTACAGGACAGGGTTCCACGAGCAGTACGTC. Encoded protein: CASSKGVYRTGFHEQYV.

The J gene is TRBJ2-2, the V gene TRBV12-3 or TRBV12-4; no firm D call. V gave up 6 bases and J gave up 6 bases, with 8 bases separating them. The CDR3 has 12 amino acids. The CDR3 DNA reads as TGTGCCAGCAGATATTCCCCCGGGGAGCTGTTTTTT. Protein product: CASRYSPGELFF.

The chain is built from TRBV7-9 and TRBJ1-3; D is unclear. Germline-derived CDR1 and CDR2 are SEHNR and FQNEAQ (reference sequence). The CDR3 length is 12 residues. Here the CDR3 DNA reads TGTGCTTTCGCCAGCTCTGGAAACACCATATATTTT. This sequence encodes CAFASSGNTIYF.

This chain uses TRBV4-1 with TRBJ1-2; 10 bases line up with TRBD1. The V and J ends lost 5 bases and 8 bases, in that order; junction bases with no gene match: 8. Germline V lookup: CDR1 MGHRA, CDR2 YSYEKL. The CDR3 loop spans 14 amino acids. The CDR3 reads CASSAGTGAQGYTF. In DNA form, the CDR3 reads TGCGCCAGCAGCGCTGGGACAGGGGCGCAAGGCTACACCTTC.

The J gene is TRBJ1-1, the V gene TRBV28; TRBD1 aligns across 7 bases. This CDR3 contains 15 residues. V shed 7 bases and J 4 bases; nucleotides not matched to a gene: 12. CDR1 and CDR2 (germline): MDHEN, SYDVKM. This CDR3 is CASNPGGAGSTEAFF. The DNA of the CDR3 is TGTGCCAGCAACCCAGGGGGGGCAGGTAGCACTGAAGCTTTCTTT.

The V call is TRBV5-6, the J call TRBJ2-1; 7 nucleotides agree with TRBD2. Germline values: CDR1 SGHDT, CDR2 YYEEEE. The CDR3 covers 16 residues. V gave up 2 bases and J gave up 1 base; unmatched junction bases: 6. CDR3 DNA sequence: TGTGCCAGCAGCTTCGGCGGGGGTCTGTCCTACAATGAGCAGTTCTTC. The encoded protein is CASSFGGGLSYNEQFF.

This chain connects TRBV7-9 to TRBJ2-3; TRBD2 agrees at 9 bases. Germline values: CDR1 SEHNR, CDR2 FQNEAQ (reference sequence). V shed 3 bases, J shed 6 bases, and the junction held 7 bases outside the gene matches. The CDR3 is made up of 15 amino acids. The CDR3 coding sequence is TGTGCCAGCAGCTTGCGGGGGGGAGGTGTGGATACGCAGTATTTT. It is translated as CASSLRGGGVDTQYF.

The chain carries TRBV28 and TRBJ1-5, with D unclear. Looked up from germline, CDR1 is MDHEN and CDR2 is SYDVKM. The CDR3 covers 14 residues. Trimming shortened V by 10 bases and J by 0 bases, and 13 bases separated the two germline ends. DNA for the CDR3: TGTGCCACCACTGGTACTTATAGCAATCAGCCCCAGCATTTT. Its protein is CATTGTYSNQPQHF.

The chain uses TRBV27 and TRBJ1-5; 7 bases agree with TRBD1. After removal of 8 bases from V and 0 bases from J, the junction contained 13 bases not matched to a gene. Germline V CDR1 and CDR2: MNHEY, SMNVEV (reference sequence). The CDR3 is made up of 17 amino acids. In nucleotides, the CDR3 is TGTGCCAGCCTCGTTTGGAAGGGACAGAATAGCAATCAGCCCCAGCATTTT. This encodes CASLVWKGQNSNQPQHF.

Only a few counts were recorded for this clone. The chain combines TRBV7-9 with TRBJ1-1, with TRBD1 as a possible D gene (6 bases). Trimming took off 3 bases at V and 11 bases at J, with 13 bases between the two ends. Germline CDR1 is SEHNR and CDR2 is FQNEAQ (reference sequence). There are 12 residues in the CDR3. The CDR3 loop is CASSFADRAAFF. CDR3 DNA sequence: TGTGCCAGCAGCTTCGCGGACAGAGCGGCTTTCTTT. The variable domain in full, completed from reference TRBV7-9 and TRBJ1-1, reads DTGVSQNPRHKITKRGQNVTFRCDPISEHNRLYWYRQTLGQGPEFLTYFQNEAQLEKSRLLSDRFSAERPKGSFSTLEIQRTEQGDSAMYLCASSFADRAAFFGQGTRLTVV.

This clone appeared a single time. This chain joins TRBV28 and TRBJ1-3; possibly TRBD1 for D (5 bases). The CDR3 has 14 amino acids. Germline V gives CDR1 MDHEN, CDR2 SYDVKM. Trimming removed 10 bases from V and 0 bases from J, with 13 bases in between. As DNA, the CDR3 is TGTGCCACCAGCAGTGGGGGCTCTGGAAACACCATATATTTT. This gives the protein CATSSGGSGNTIYF.

This chain joins TRBV18 and TRBJ1-1; D gene ambiguous. CDR3 length equals 13 residues. In germline, CDR1 is KGHSH, CDR2 LQKENI. The V and J ends lost 6 bases and 1 base respectively, with 9 bases between them. The CDR3 DNA sequence: TGTGCCAGCTCCAAACATAAGAACACTGAAGCTTTCTTT. Translation gives CASSKHKNTEAFF. Variable domain in full (rest from reference TRBV18 and TRBJ1-1): NAGVMQNPRHLVRRRGQEARLRCSPMKGHSHVYWYRQLPEEGLKFMVYLQKENIIDESGMPKERFSAEFPKEGPSILRIQQVVRGDSAAYFCASSKHKNTEAFFGQGTRLTVV.

This chain connects TRBV11-2 to TRBJ1-3, with D unresolved. Germline V gives CDR1 SGHAT, CDR2 FQNNGV. This CDR3 has 13 amino acids. Deletions cut 0 bases from V and 10 bases from J, with 10 bases between. CDR3 sequence (DNA): TGTGCCAGCAGCTTAGATCGGTCCCAGACCATATATTTT. Its protein is CASSLDRSQTIYF.

The chain combines TRBV11-2 with TRBJ1-1; TRBD1 aligns across 7 bases. Per the germline V gene, CDR1 is SGHAT and CDR2 is FQNNGV. This CDR3 is built from 13 residues. After removal of 5 bases from V and 4 bases from J, the junction contained 4 bases not matched to a gene. The CDR3 loop is CASSRGRLTEAFF. CDR3 coding DNA: TGTGCCAGCAGCAGGGGGCGCCTCACTGAAGCTTTCTTT.

This rearrangement joins TRBV7-9 to TRBJ2-3; 11 positions match TRBD2. The germline gives CDR1 SEHNR, CDR2 FQNEAQ (reference sequence). Trimming removed 4 bases from V and 3 bases from J; junction bases left unmatched: 6. The CDR3 extends over 16 amino acids. The CDR3 is CASSSRLAGYTDTQYF. The CDR3 nucleotides are TGTGCCAGCAGCTCCCGACTAGCGGGGTATACAGATACGCAGTATTTT. The variable domain in full, with the rest retrieved from reference TRBV7-9 and TRBJ2-3, is DTGVSQNPRHKITKRGQNVTFRCDPISEHNRLYWYRQTLGQGPEFLTYFQNEAQLEKSRLLSDRFSAERPKGSFSTLEIQRTEQGDSAMYLCASSSRLAGYTDTQYFGPGTRLTVL.

A note on this clone: This specimen includes other DNA sequences encoding the same CDR3. J is TRBJ1-6 and V is TRBV6-5, with TRBD1 matching 7 bases. V gave up 2 bases and J gave up 10 bases; unmatched junction bases: 8. CDR3 size: 15 residues. CDR1 MNHEY and CDR2 SVGAGI come from the germline V gene. CDR3 sequence: CASSYGQGVGSPLHF. In DNA, the CDR3 is TGTGCCAGCAGTTACGGGCAGGGGGTGGGCTCACCCCTCCACTTT.

The genes are TRBV5-4 and TRBJ2-1, with TRBD2 matching 9 bases. Unmatched junction bases numbered 1, after V lost 1 base and J lost 2 bases. This CDR3 spans 15 amino acids. Germline V gene sequence: CDR1 SGHNT, CDR2 YYREEE (reference sequence). CDR3 region: CASSLSSGAYNEQFF. DNA of the CDR3: TGTGCCAGCAGCTTGTCTAGCGGGGCCTACAATGAGCAGTTCTTC. The variable domain in full, completed from reference TRBV5-4 and TRBJ2-1, reads ETGVTQSPTHLIKTRGQQVTLRCSSQSGHNTVSWYQQALGQGPQFIFQYYREEENGRGNFPPRFSGLQFPNYSSELNVNALELDDSALYLCASSLSSGAYNEQFFGPGTRLTVL.

This clone was detected once. The genes are TRBV13 and TRBJ2-1; D is undetermined. The CDR3 sequence is 16 residues long. Trimming took off 4 bases at V and 4 bases at J, with 17 bases between the two ends. Germline CDR1 PRHDT, CDR2 FYEKMQ (reference sequence). In nucleotides, the CDR3 is TGTGCCAGCAGCTCAGGTGATCTAGATAGGTACAATGAGCAGTTCTTC. Translated, it gives CASSSGDLDRYNEQFF.

The V and J genes are TRBV28 and TRBJ1-2, with a possible D match to TRBD1 (6 bases). The CDR3 runs 17 residues. V was trimmed by 5 bases and J by 2 bases, leaving 21 bases between them. Germline values: CDR1 MDHEN, CDR2 SYDVKM. The CDR3 DNA follows: TGTGCCAGCAGTCTCGTGGGGGCGCTTCGGAAAAACTATGGCTACACCTTC. Amino acids: CASSLVGALRKNYGYTF.